This entry describes one T cell receptor beta chain. The data belong to a study of blood T cell repertoires in COVID-19. Study-level background: Specimens from acute and convalescent COVID-19 originated in the United States, Italy and Spain.

Method: immunoSEQ multiplex PCR; TCRdb's copy keeps in-frame clones and lacks some. The table records 91,000 or so clones, roughly 82% of them present only once. Per the germline V gene, CDR1 is MNHNY and CDR2 is SVGAGI (reference sequence). This CDR3 has 15 residues. Trimming took off 2 bases at V and 4 bases at J, with 14 bases between the two ends. This chain uses TRBV6-6 with TRBJ1-1; possibly TRBD1 for D (5 bases). This clonotype was sampled from a man aged 50-60 years with active or convalescent COVID-19. The specimen was peripheral blood. The CDR3 sequence is CASSYGVMGGTEAFF. DNA for the CDR3: TGTGCCAGCAGTTACGGGGTTATGGGGGGCACTGAAGCTTTCTTT.